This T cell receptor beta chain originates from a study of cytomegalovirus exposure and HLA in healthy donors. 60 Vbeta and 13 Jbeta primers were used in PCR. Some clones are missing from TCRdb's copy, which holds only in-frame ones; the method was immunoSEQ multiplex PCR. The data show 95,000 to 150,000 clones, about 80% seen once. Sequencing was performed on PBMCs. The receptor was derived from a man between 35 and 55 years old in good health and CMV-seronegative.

The chain's CDR3 is CATGQEVYNEQFF. The CDR3 nucleotides are TGTGCCACGGGACAGGAGGTATACAATGAGCAGTTCTTC. The V and J genes are TRBV10-3 and TRBJ2-1; 8 bases map to TRBD1. The V and J ends lost 10 bases and 4 bases, in that order; junction bases with no gene match: 6. This CDR3 contains 13 residues. Germline loops: CDR1 ENHRY, CDR2 SYGVKD.